This T cell receptor (beta chain) was sequenced in a study of blood T cell repertoires in COVID-19. Study in general: The United States, Italy and Spain were the sources of the acute and convalescent COVID-19 samples. The cDNA or gDNA used as material had been derived from T cells, B-cell-depleted T cells, or PBMCs.

Authors' data handling: Using reference gene primer amplification, nucleated cell counts were estimated. TCRdb's table, derived via immunoSEQ multiplex PCR, lists solely in-frame clones and lacks some. V and J calls and clone size come straight from that table; D and trimming were deduced from the DNA. The table shows 35,000 to 40,000 clones, with more than 70% occurring only once. The CDR3 contains 17 residues. The V segment lost 3 bases and the J segment 2 bases; nucleotides outside the gene matches: 8. The germline V gene has CDR1 SGDLS and CDR2 YYNGEE. This clone was recorded once. Sequencing input: peripheral blood. The rearrangement joins TRBV9 to TRBJ1-6, with 7 positions matching TRBD1. The sequence derives from a man in his 70s with active COVID-19. CDR3 region: CASSAGTVDPYNSPLHF. The CDR3 DNA is TGTGCCAGCAGCGCAGGGACAGTTGATCCCTATAATTCACCCCTCCACTTT.